The T cell receptor beta chain described here comes from a study of cytomegalovirus exposure and HLA in healthy donors. About the research overall: HLA-typed donors were the source of approximately 85 million unique TCRs held in an early data release.

The CDR3 contains 13 residues. J gave up 7 bases and V 5 bases, and 6 bases lay outside the gene matches. Germline CDR1 is MGHRA and CDR2 is YSYEKL. All donors participated as healthy donors of bone marrow. With 60 Vbeta and 13 Jbeta primers, the PCR was carried out. Under the authors' procedure: Later analysis identified tens of millions of unique TCR beta chains, about 10 million shared. Produced via immunoSEQ multiplex PCR; TCRdb's table is partial and in-frame only. V and J calls and clone size are those listed in that table; D and trimming were worked out from the DNA. The listing records tens of thousands of clones.

The source of this sequence is a boy aged 5-17 years in good health and CMV-seronegative. The chain combines TRBV4-1 with TRBJ1-1; TRBD1 agrees at 8 bases. The sample was PBMCs. CDR3 sequence (DNA): TGCGCCAGCAGCTTGGGGACAGGCTTTGAAGCTTTCTTT. Protein product: CASSLGTGFEAFF.